Shown below are 2 T cell receptor beta chains from a single sample sequenced in a study of PD-1 blockade in classical Hodgkin lymphoma. Every patient experienced relapse after autologous stem cell transplantation, and brentuximab vedotin exposure varied. The protocol was immunoSEQ multiplex PCR, while the TCRdb copy is restricted to in-frame clones and leaves out a portion. The sample records about 53,000 clones, around 85% being singletons. This specimen was peripheral blood mononuclear cells (PBMCs), taken at baseline. The receptor set was obtained from a human donor with classical Hodgkin lymphoma.

This clone was picked up a small number of times. V and J are TRBV2 and TRBJ1-4; TRBD1 matches at 7 bases. Trimming removed 6 bases from V and 6 bases from J; junction bases left unmatched: 7. The CDR3 length is 14 residues. CDR1 is SNHLY and CDR2 is FYNNEI in the germline V gene. The CDR3 protein is CASSGGGGDEKLFF. Here the CDR3 DNA reads TGTGCCAGCAGCGGAGGGGGCGGAGATGAAAAACTGTTTTTT.

J is TRBJ1-5 and V is TRBV7-2; D call uncertain. V lost 1 base and J lost 7, with 8 bases in between. CDR3 length: 13 residues. Germline CDR1 SGHTA, CDR2 FQGNSA. The CDR3 DNA sequence: TGTGCCAGCAGCTTAGGGGTTCGGCAGCCCCAGCATTTT. Amino acid sequence: CASSLGVRQPQHF.